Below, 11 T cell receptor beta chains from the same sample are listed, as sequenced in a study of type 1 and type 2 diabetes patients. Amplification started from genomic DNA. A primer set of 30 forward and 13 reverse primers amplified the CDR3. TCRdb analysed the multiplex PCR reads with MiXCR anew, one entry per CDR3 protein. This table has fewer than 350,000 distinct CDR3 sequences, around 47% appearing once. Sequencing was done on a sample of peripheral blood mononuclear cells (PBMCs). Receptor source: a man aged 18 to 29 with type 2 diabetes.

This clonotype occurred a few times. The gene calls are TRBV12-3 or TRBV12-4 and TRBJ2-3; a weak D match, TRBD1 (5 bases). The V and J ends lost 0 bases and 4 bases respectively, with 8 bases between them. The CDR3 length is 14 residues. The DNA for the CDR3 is TGTGCCAGCAGTTTAGCGCAGGGCGCAGATACGCAGTATTTT. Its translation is CASSLAQGADTQYF.

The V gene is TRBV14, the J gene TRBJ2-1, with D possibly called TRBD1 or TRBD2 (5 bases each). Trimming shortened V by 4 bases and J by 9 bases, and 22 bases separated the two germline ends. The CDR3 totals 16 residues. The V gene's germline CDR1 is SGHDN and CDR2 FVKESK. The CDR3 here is CASSRSEGRVFVEQFF. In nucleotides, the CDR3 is TGTGCCAGCAGCCGATCAGAGGGACGGGTCTTCGTTGAGCAGTTCTTC.

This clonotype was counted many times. CDR3 nucleotides: TGTGCCATCAGTGAGTCGCGAGGAGGCTATGGCTACACCTTC. Translated: CAISESRGGYGYTF. V is TRBV10-3 and J is TRBJ1-2; D is uncertain. CDR1 and CDR2 from the germline V gene are ENHRY and SYGVKD. The CDR3 spans 14 residues. The V end lost 0 bases, the J end lost 4 bases, and 9 bases lay between the germline ends.

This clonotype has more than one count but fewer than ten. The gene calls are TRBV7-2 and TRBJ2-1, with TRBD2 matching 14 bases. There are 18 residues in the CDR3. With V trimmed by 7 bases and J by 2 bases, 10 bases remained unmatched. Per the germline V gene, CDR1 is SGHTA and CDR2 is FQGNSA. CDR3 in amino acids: CASTDRPGLAGAYNEQFF. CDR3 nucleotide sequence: TGTGCCAGCACCGACAGACCGGGACTAGCGGGGGCCTACAATGAGCAGTTCTTC.

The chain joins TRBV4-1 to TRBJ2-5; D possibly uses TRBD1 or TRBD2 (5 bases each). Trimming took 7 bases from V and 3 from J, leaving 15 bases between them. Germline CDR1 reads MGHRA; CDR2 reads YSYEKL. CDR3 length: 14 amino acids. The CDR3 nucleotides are TGCGCCAGCAACTCCCCGGGACGGAAAGAGACCCAGTACTTC. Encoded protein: CASNSPGRKETQYF.

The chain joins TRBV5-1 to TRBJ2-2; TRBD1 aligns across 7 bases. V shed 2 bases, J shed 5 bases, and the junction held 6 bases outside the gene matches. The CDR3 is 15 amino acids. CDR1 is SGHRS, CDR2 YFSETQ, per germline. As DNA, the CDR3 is TGCGCCAGCAGCTTCCGACAGGGACAGACCGGGGAGCTGTTTTTT. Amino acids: CASSFRQGQTGELFF.

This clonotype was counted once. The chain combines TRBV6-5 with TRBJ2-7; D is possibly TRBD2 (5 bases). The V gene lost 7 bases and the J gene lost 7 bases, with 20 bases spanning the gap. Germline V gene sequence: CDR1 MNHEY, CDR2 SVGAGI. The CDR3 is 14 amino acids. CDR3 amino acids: CASTLASTLGEQYF. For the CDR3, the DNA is TGTGCCAGCACCTTGGCTAGCACTCTGGGGGAGCAGTACTTC.

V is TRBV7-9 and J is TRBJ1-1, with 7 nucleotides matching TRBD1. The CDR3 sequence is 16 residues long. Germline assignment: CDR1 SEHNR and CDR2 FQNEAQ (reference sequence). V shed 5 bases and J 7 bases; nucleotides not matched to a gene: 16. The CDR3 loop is CASSRSTGEAIYEAFF. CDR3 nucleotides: TGTGCCAGCAGCCGGAGTACAGGGGAAGCAATCTATGAAGCTTTCTTT.

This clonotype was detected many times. CDR3: CASSDETGQTGTYEQYF. The CDR3 nucleotides read TGCGCCAGCAGTGATGAGACGGGTCAAACTGGAACCTACGAGCAGTACTTC. The gene calls are TRBV10-2 and TRBJ2-7; no firm D call. V lost 3 bases, J lost 2 bases, and 20 bases lay in between. Germline V CDR1 and CDR2: WSHSY, SAAADI. This CDR3 spans 17 amino acids.

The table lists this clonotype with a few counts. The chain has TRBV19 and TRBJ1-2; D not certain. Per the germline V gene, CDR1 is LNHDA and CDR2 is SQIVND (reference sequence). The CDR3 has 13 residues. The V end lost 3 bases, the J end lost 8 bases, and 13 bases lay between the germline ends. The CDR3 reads CASSIGYEQGYTF. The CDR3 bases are TGTGCCAGTAGTATCGGGTACGAGCAGGGCTACACCTTC.

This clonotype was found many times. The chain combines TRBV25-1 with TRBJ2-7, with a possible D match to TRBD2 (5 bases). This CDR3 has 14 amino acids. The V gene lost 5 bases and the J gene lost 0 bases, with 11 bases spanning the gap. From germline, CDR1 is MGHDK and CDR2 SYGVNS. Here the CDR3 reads CASSKPGNSYEQYF. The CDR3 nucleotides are TGTGCCAGCAGTAAACCCGGGAACTCCTACGAGCAGTACTTC.